The 17 T cell receptor beta chains listed next were all sequenced from one sample in a study of T-cell memory formation after mild COVID-19. Each CDR3 protein is one row after TCRdb ran MiXCR on the 5' RACE reads. The repertoire holds 270,000 or so distinct CDR3 sequences, with approximately 15% as singletons. The sequencing input was PBMCs or a T cell subset sorted from them (not recorded which). The receptors here all came from a young man who had mild COVID-19 (a few samples of this study predate the infection). Cell type and time point are not known.

A few counts support this clonotype. The chain recombines TRBV10-3 with TRBJ2-7, with TRBD1 matching over 9 bases. From germline, CDR1 is ENHRY and CDR2 SYGVKD. Trimming removed 10 bases from V and 3 bases from J; junction bases left unmatched: 13. This CDR3 is 15 amino acids long. The CDR3 protein is CATSNTGGEGYEQYF. As DNA, the CDR3 is TGTGCCACCAGCAACACAGGGGGCGAGGGCTACGAGCAGTACTTC.

DNA of the CDR3: TGCAGTGCTAGACTAGCGGGGGGCCGCACAGATACGCAGTATTTT. Amino acid sequence: CSARLAGGRTDTQYF. V gene TRBV20-1 combines with J gene TRBJ2-3; 11 nucleotides line up with TRBD2. CDR1 is DFQATT, CDR2 SNEGSKA, per germline (reference sequence). CDR3 length equals 15 residues. Trimming at V came to 2 bases and at J to 1 base, leaving 2 bases not matched to a gene.

J is TRBJ1-1 and V is TRBV28; TRBD1 might be the D (6 bases). The CDR3 sequence is 16 residues long. The V end was cut by 5 bases, the J end by 3 bases, with 19 bases between. Germline CDR1 reads MDHEN; CDR2 reads SYDVKM. The CDR3 sequence: CASSPQGGRRDTEAFF. CDR3 nucleotide sequence: TGTGCCAGCAGTCCCCAAGGGGGGCGGAGGGACACTGAAGCTTTCTTT.

This clonotype was seen a few times. J is TRBJ2-1 and V is TRBV5-5; no definite D call. This CDR3 region has 13 residues. Germline assignment: CDR1 SGHKS and CDR2 YYEKEE (reference sequence). Trimming shortened V by 3 bases and J by 4 bases, and 8 bases separated the two germline ends. CDR3 protein: CASSSYAYNEQFF. The CDR3 coding sequence is TGTGCCAGCAGCTCGTATGCGTACAATGAGCAGTTCTTC.

This clonotype was seen a few times. This sequence joins TRBV7-3 and TRBJ2-2; D not certain. Germline loops: CDR1 SGHTA, CDR2 FQGTGA. V lost 1 base, J lost 3 bases, and 9 bases lay in between. The CDR3 loop spans 15 amino acids. CDR3 in DNA: TGTGCCAGCAGCTTAAGCCCGGGTGACACCGGGGAGCTGTTTTTT. This codes for CASSLSPGDTGELFF.

The V call is TRBV6-2 or TRBV6-3, the J call TRBJ1-2; possibly TRBD1 for D (5 bases). V dropped 8 bases and J dropped 4 bases, with 26 bases sitting between them. Germline loops: CDR1 MNHEY, CDR2 SVGEGT. The CDR3 runs 17 residues. CDR3 residues: CASLPWGSQGITYGYTF. CDR3 nucleotide sequence: TGTGCCAGCCTCCCGTGGGGCTCTCAGGGCATTACCTATGGCTACACCTTC.

The chain combines TRBV11-2 with TRBJ2-3, with 14 bases identical to TRBD2. The V gene's germline CDR1 is SGHAT and CDR2 FQNNGV. The V segment lost 6 bases and the J segment 0 bases; nucleotides outside the gene matches: 2. This CDR3 contains 16 residues. Written as DNA, the CDR3 is TGTGCCAGCAGAAGACTAGCGGGGGGGAGCACAGATACGCAGTATTTT. This encodes CASRRLAGGSTDTQYF.

There are a few counts of this clonotype. J is TRBJ2-3 and V is TRBV5-1; D unresolved. V lost 0 bases, J lost 5 bases, and 7 bases lay in between. The CDR3 has 13 residues. CDR1 is SGHRS and CDR2 is YFSETQ in the germline V gene. The CDR3 coding sequence is TGCGCCAGCAGCTTGGGGCCGAAAGATACGCAGTATTTT. Translating it yields CASSLGPKDTQYF.

There are many counts of this clonotype. The chain is built from TRBV5-1 and TRBJ2-1; a possible D gene is TRBD2 (6 bases). The CDR3 extends over 15 amino acids. Trimming left V 5 bases short and J 5 bases short, with 17 bases between. Germline V lookup: CDR1 SGHRS, CDR2 YFSETQ. The CDR3 spells CASRMVPGEHNEQFF. The DNA for the CDR3 is TGCGCCAGCAGGATGGTGCCGGGGGAGCACAATGAGCAGTTCTTC.

This clonotype was seen only a few times. The chain joins TRBV7-9 to TRBJ2-7, with 7 bases aligning to TRBD1. From germline, CDR1 is SEHNR and CDR2 FQNEAQ (reference sequence). The CDR3 length is 15 residues. After removal of 6 bases from V and 2 bases from J, the junction contained 10 bases not matched to a gene. CDR3 protein: CASRLPGQRTYEQYF. In nucleotides, the CDR3 is TGTGCCAGCAGACTTCCGGGACAGAGAACCTACGAGCAGTACTTC.

This clonotype was recorded a few times. The chain carries TRBV28 and TRBJ2-1; 10 bases are a match to TRBD2. With 3 bases clipped from V and 8 bases from J, the junction kept 10 bases outside the gene matches. CDR1 and CDR2 (germline): MDHEN, SYDVKM. This CDR3 is 16 amino acids long. CDR3 sequence reads: CASSFALSGGAYEQFF. CDR3 in DNA: TGTGCCAGCAGTTTTGCTCTGAGCGGGGGGGCGTATGAGCAGTTCTTC.

This clonotype appeared a few times. This chain joins TRBV6-2 or TRBV6-3 and TRBJ2-3, with a weak D call TRBD1 (5 bases). The V gene's germline CDR1 is MNHEY and CDR2 SVGEGT. The CDR3 runs to 14 residues. V lost 6 bases, J lost 5 bases, and 15 bases lay in between. The CDR3 reads CASRESQGKDTQYF. The CDR3 region has the DNA TGTGCCAGCAGGGAGAGCCAGGGCAAAGATACGCAGTATTTT.

In this sample, this clonotype turned up a few times. The chain carries TRBV19 and TRBJ1-5; maybe TRBD1 (6 bases). V was clipped by 1 base and J by 10 bases, with 20 bases between them. The germline CDR1 and CDR2 sequences are LNHDA and SQIVND (reference sequence). The CDR3 has 16 residues. CDR3 sequence reads: CASSIAQGQQRQPQHF. As DNA, the CDR3 is TGTGCCAGTAGTATAGCCCAAGGACAGCAACGACAACCCCAGCATTTT. Drawing the rest from reference TRBV19 and TRBJ1-5, the complete variable domain is DGGITQSPKYLFRKEGQNVTLSCEQNLNHDAMYWYRQDPGQGLRLIYYSQIVNDFQKGDIAEGYSVSREKKESFPLTVTSAQKNPTAFYLCASSIAQGQQRQPQHFGDGTRLSIL.

This clonotype was counted only a few times. The V call is TRBV7-9, the J call TRBJ2-7; 10 bases map to TRBD2. CDR1 and CDR2 from the germline V gene are SEHNR and FQNEAQ (reference sequence). The length of the CDR3 is 14 residues. After removal of 5 bases from V and 3 bases from J, the junction contained 4 bases not matched to a gene. The CDR3 DNA follows: TGTGCCAGCAGCCCAGTAGCGGGGGGCTACGAGCAGTACTTC. Translation gives CASSPVAGGYEQYF.

There are a few counts of this clonotype. The chain links TRBV6-6 to TRBJ1-2; D ambiguous. The CDR3 has 11 residues. From germline, CDR1 is MNHNY and CDR2 SVGAGI (reference sequence). Trimming left V 1 base short and J 8 bases short, with 5 bases between. The chain's CDR3 is CASSYWYGYTF. CDR3 sequence (DNA): TGTGCCAGCAGTTACTGGTACGGCTACACCTTC.

Many counts were recorded for this clonotype. This chain joins TRBV7-2 and TRBJ2-5, with 7 bases matching TRBD1. Unmatched junction bases numbered 8, after V lost 5 bases and J lost 2 bases. Germline lookup yields CDR1 SGHTA and CDR2 FQGNSA. The CDR3 spans 15 residues. The CDR3 DNA is TGTGCCAGCAGCCTGGGACAGACCTTTCAAGAGACCCAGTACTTC. Protein: CASSLGQTFQETQYF.

The V call is TRBV5-1, the J call TRBJ2-1; D is tentatively TRBD1 or TRBD2 (6 bases each). Germline V gene data show CDR1 as SGHRS and CDR2 as YFSETQ. V was clipped by 1 base and J by 6 bases, with 17 bases between them. This CDR3 is 16 amino acids long. This CDR3 is CASSLSGGKRGNEQFF. DNA for the CDR3: TGCGCCAGCAGCTTGTCCGGGGGCAAAAGAGGCAATGAGCAGTTCTTC.